This T cell receptor (beta chain) was captured by sequencing in a study of cytomegalovirus exposure and HLA in healthy donors. Whole-study findings and limits: A prior analysis recorded that most TCR beta V segments were productive about 87% or about 30% of the time.

V was cut by 5 bases and J by 7 bases, with 8 bases left in between. CDR3 length: 12 amino acids. Germline CDR1 is SSHAT and CDR2 is FNYEAQ (reference sequence). This PCR relied on a set of 60 Vbeta primers and 13 Jbeta primers. The repertoire was sequenced with immunoSEQ multiplex PCR; TCRdb's copy has only in-frame clones and lacks some. Of about 130,000 clones detected, roughly 72% appear once; the ten largest clones hold approximately 4%. Only a few counts were recorded for this clone. The antigen remains unidentified. The sample taken for sequencing was PBMCs. The rearrangement links TRBV7-7 to TRBJ2-2; D gene ambiguous. The receptor was derived from a man between 35 and 55 years old in good health and CMV-seropositive. CDR3 region: CASSQRVGELFF. As DNA, the CDR3 is TGTGCCAGCAGCCAACGGGTCGGGGAGCTGTTTTTT.